The clone carrying this T cell receptor beta chain turned up a few times. Its specificity is not known. The CDR3 sequence is 16 residues long. The V and J ends lost 7 bases and 0 bases respectively, with 19 bases between them. Germline CDR1 SGDLS, CDR2 YYNGEE. The definition of stable Graves' hyperthyroidism was no ophthalmopathy progression within 18 months. Diagnoses used clinical symptoms, serum thyroxine and TRAb, thyroid ultrasound and orbital computed tomography. This entry is derived from a study of T cells in Graves' hyperthyroidism and ophthalmopathy. Study-wide findings and caveats: Ophthalmopathy got predicted by the model a median roughly 6.1 months before its onset.

The source material, RNA transcripts, was used to amplify TCR beta CDR3 regions. HTBI primers were the set used in a first-round RT-PCR of the TCR CDR3. TCRdb analysed the multiplex PCR reads with MiXCR anew, one entry per CDR3 protein. This sample has 80,000 to 100,000 distinct CDR3 sequences; 35% to 45% occur once, and the top ten carry 10% to 13%. The chain is built from TRBV9 and TRBJ1-1; no clear D gene. Sequencing was performed on peripheral blood or thyroid tissue (not recorded which). The sequence was obtained from a woman under 40 with Graves' hyperthyroidism. The CDR3 sequence: CASSPEQTLMNTEAFF. The CDR3 DNA is TGTGCCAGCTCACCGGAACAGACACTCATGAACACTGAAGCTTTCTTT.